The 14 T cell receptor beta chains below were found in one sample sequenced in a study of cytomegalovirus exposure and HLA in healthy donors. In the PCR, 60 Vbeta and 13 Jbeta primers were used. The protocol was immunoSEQ multiplex PCR, while the TCRdb copy is restricted to in-frame clones and leaves out a portion. The table has about 130,000 clones, more than 70% seen once. The sample consisted of PBMCs. The receptors originated from a man between 45 and 60 years old in good health and CMV-seropositive.

The V and J genes are TRBV2 and TRBJ1-5, with 11 bases matching TRBD1. Germline values: CDR1 SNHLY, CDR2 FYNNEI. Trimming took 10 bases from V and 2 from J; bases not matched to a gene: 4. This CDR3 is built from 14 residues. The CDR3 spells CATGQGAGNQPQHF. The CDR3 DNA sequence: TGTGCCACCGGACAGGGGGCAGGCAATCAGCCCCAGCATTTT. Drawing the rest from reference TRBV2 and TRBJ1-5, the complete variable domain is EPEVTQTPSHQVTQMGQEVILRCVPISNHLYFYWYRQILGQKVEFLVSFYNNEISEKSEIFDDQFSVERPDGSNFTLKIRSTKLEDSAMYFCATGQGAGNQPQHFGDGTRLSIL.

The rearrangement joins TRBV5-1 to TRBJ2-7, with D tentatively TRBD2 (6 bases). This CDR3 is 15 amino acids long. V lost 0 bases and J 4 bases, leaving 14 bases between the germline ends. CDR1 and CDR2 from the germline V gene are SGHRS and YFSETQ. The CDR3 nucleotides are TGCGCCAGCAGCTTGGTTCCAGCGGGTCAGTACGAGCAGTACTTC. Its translation: CASSLVPAGQYEQYF.

J is TRBJ2-5 and V is TRBV5-4; tentative D call: TRBD2 (6 bases). The V gene lost 5 bases and the J gene lost 2 bases, with 22 bases spanning the gap. The CDR3 has 17 residues. Looked up from germline, CDR1 is SGHNT and CDR2 is YYREEE (reference sequence). The CDR3 coding sequence is TGTGCCAGCAGTCGTGAACCGGGACGGAGGGCTCAAGAGACCCAGTACTTC. Translated: CASSREPGRRAQETQYF.

The chain uses TRBV7-8 and TRBJ2-5; D unresolved. The V end was cut by 2 bases, the J end by 2 bases, with 6 bases between. The germline V gene has CDR1 SGHVS and CDR2 FQNEAQ. The length of the CDR3 is 13 residues. CDR3 residues: CASSLSTQETQYF. The CDR3 DNA reads as TGTGCCAGCAGCTTATCCACTCAAGAGACCCAGTACTTC.

This clone was seen a handful of times. The CDR3 DNA is TGTGCCAGCAGTGGACAGGGGACGTATCAGCCCCAGCATTTT. Its translation: CASSGQGTYQPQHF. This rearrangement joins TRBV6-5 to TRBJ1-5, with 9 bases aligning to TRBD1. This CDR3 is built from 14 residues. Germline CDR1 is MNHEY and CDR2 is SVGAGI. J gave up 5 bases and V 5 bases, and 4 bases lay outside the gene matches.

The chain is built from TRBV25-1 and TRBJ1-1, with TRBD1 as a possible D gene (6 bases). Germline assignment: CDR1 MGHDK and CDR2 SYGVNS. With 3 bases removed from V and 1 base from J, the gap between germline ends came to 15 bases. The CDR3 extends over 16 amino acids. Here the CDR3 DNA reads TGTGCCAGCAGTGATAAGGAAGGCAGGGGGAACACTGAAGCTTTCTTT. Protein: CASSDKEGRGNTEAFF.

This chain uses TRBV4-1 with TRBJ1-1; TRBD1 aligns across 7 bases. The CDR3 runs to 15 residues. The V and J ends lost 1 base and 1 base, in that order; junction bases with no gene match: 3. The germline V gene has CDR1 MGHRA and CDR2 YSYEKL. CDR3 sequence (DNA): TGCGCCAGCAGCCAAGCTCGACAGGGGAACACTGAAGCTTTCTTT. Translation gives CASSQARQGNTEAFF.

The chain has TRBV11-2 and TRBJ1-6; D gene ambiguous. V was trimmed by 0 bases and J by 0 bases, leaving 6 bases between them. The CDR3 sequence is 16 residues long. In germline, CDR1 is SGHAT, CDR2 FQNNGV. The CDR3 nucleotides read TGTGCCAGCAGCTTAGAGGGGAGCTCCTATAATTCACCCCTCCACTTT. Translating gives CASSLEGSSYNSPLHF.

This clone came up once. The chain is built from TRBV6-1 and TRBJ2-1, with 10 bases lining up with TRBD2. Unmatched junction bases numbered 3, after V lost 2 bases and J lost 5 bases. Germline V gives CDR1 MNHNS, CDR2 SASEGT. The CDR3 covers 15 residues. In DNA form, the CDR3 reads TGTGCCAGCAGTGAACTAGCGGGAGAGCACAATGAGCAGTTCTTC. Protein: CASSELAGEHNEQFF.

This chain connects TRBV5-4 to TRBJ2-1, with a weak D call TRBD1 (6 bases). CDR1 and CDR2 (germline): SGHNT, YYREEE (reference sequence). V was trimmed by 0 bases and J by 7 bases, leaving 29 bases between them. The CDR3 contains 20 residues. The CDR3 spells CASSLVRTAEFGQFGNEQFF. The CDR3 nucleotides are TGTGCCAGCAGCTTGGTACGGACAGCAGAGTTTGGACAGTTTGGGAATGAGCAGTTCTTC.

The chain has TRBV5-5 and TRBJ1-5; D is unclear. V lost 4 bases and J 2 bases, leaving 13 bases between the germline ends. There are 15 residues in the CDR3. Germline lookup yields CDR1 SGHKS and CDR2 YYEKEE (reference sequence). CDR3 sequence (DNA): TGTGCCAGCAGCATACAGTACGGGGGCAATCAGCCCCAGCATTTT. This encodes CASSIQYGGNQPQHF.

The chain links TRBV4-1 to TRBJ2-7; perhaps TRBD1 as D (5 bases). The germline gives CDR1 MGHRA, CDR2 YSYEKL. V was cut by 1 base and J by 2 bases, with 24 bases left in between. This CDR3 spans 19 amino acids. The CDR3 is CASSQVGGRHRFSPYEQYF. The DNA of the CDR3 is TGCGCCAGCAGCCAAGTGGGTGGAAGACACAGGTTTTCTCCCTACGAGCAGTACTTC.

V gene TRBV7-2 combines with J gene TRBJ1-2; perhaps TRBD1 as D (5 bases). Trimming removed 2 bases at V and 5 bases at J, with 15 bases between. Germline-derived CDR1 and CDR2 are SGHTA and FQGNSA. The CDR3 is 15 amino acids. CDR3 sequence: CASSLSVLRDYGYTF. In DNA, the CDR3 is TGTGCCAGCAGCTTATCTGTTCTCAGGGATTATGGCTACACCTTC.

This rearrangement joins TRBV7-2 to TRBJ2-7; 7 bases align to TRBD2. CDR1 SGHTA and CDR2 FQGNSA come from the germline V gene. The CDR3 runs 14 residues. With V trimmed by 3 bases and J by 6 bases, 8 bases remained unmatched. CDR3 bases: TGTGCCAGCAGCTTCAGGCGGGAGACCTCCGAGCAGTACTTC. As protein: CASSFRRETSEQYF.